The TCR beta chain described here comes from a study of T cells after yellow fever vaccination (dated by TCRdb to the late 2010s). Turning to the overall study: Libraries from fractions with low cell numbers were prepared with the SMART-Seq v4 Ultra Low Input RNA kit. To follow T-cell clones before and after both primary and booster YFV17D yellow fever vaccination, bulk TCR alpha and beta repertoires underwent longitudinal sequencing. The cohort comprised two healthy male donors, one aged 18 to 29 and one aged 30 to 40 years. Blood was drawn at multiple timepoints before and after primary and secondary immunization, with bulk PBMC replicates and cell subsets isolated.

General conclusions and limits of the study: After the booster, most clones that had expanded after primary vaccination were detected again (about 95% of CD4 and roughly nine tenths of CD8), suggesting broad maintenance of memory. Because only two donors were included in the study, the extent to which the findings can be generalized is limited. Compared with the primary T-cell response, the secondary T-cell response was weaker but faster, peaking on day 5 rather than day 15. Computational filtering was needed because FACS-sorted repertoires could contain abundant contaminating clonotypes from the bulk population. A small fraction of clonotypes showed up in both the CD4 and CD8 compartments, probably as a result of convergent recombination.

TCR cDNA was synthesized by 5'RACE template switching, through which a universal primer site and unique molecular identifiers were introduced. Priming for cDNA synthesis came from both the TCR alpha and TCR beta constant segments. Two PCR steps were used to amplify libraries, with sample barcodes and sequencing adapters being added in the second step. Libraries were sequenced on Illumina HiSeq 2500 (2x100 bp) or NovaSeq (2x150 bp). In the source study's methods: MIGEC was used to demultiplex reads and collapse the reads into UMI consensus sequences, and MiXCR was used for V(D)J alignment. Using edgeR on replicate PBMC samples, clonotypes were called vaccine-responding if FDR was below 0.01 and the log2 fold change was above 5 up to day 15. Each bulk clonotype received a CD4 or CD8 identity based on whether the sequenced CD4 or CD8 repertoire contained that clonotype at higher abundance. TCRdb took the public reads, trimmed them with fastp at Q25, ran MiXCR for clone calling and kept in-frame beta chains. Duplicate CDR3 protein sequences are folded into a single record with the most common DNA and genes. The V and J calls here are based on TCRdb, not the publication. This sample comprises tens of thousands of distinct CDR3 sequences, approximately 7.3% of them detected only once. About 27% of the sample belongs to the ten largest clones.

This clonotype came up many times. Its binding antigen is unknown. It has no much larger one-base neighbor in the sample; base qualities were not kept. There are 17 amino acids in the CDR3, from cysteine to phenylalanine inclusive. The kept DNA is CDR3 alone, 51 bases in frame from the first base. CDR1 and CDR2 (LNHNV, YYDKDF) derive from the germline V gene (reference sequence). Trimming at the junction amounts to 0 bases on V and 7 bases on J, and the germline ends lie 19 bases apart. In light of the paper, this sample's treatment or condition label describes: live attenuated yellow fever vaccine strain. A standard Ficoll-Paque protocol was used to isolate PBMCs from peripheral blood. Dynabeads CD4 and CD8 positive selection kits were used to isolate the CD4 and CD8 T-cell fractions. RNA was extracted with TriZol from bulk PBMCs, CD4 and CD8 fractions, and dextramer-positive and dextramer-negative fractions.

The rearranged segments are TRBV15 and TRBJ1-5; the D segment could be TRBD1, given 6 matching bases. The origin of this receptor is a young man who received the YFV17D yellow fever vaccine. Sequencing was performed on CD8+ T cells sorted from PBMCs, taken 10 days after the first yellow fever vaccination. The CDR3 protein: CATSRDAGAKLGQPQHF. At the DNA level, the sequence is TGTGCCACCAGCAGAGATGCAGGGGCTAAGCTCGGACAGCCCCAGCATTTT.